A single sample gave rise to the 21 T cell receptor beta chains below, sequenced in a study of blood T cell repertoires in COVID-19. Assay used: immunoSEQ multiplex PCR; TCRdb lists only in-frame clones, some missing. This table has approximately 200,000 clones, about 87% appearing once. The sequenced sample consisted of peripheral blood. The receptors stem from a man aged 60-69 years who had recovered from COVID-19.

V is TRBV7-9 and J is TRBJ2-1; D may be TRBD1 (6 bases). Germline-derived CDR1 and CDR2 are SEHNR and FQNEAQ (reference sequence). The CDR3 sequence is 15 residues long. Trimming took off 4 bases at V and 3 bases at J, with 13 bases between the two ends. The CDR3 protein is CASSSTQGIYNEQFF. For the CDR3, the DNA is TGTGCCAGCAGCTCGACCCAGGGGATCTACAATGAGCAGTTCTTC. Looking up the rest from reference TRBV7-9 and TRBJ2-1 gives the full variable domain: DTGVSQNPRHKITKRGQNVTFRCDPISEHNRLYWYRQTLGQGPEFLTYFQNEAQLEKSRLLSDRFSAERPKGSFSTLEIQRTEQGDSAMYLCASSSTQGIYNEQFFGPGTRLTVL.

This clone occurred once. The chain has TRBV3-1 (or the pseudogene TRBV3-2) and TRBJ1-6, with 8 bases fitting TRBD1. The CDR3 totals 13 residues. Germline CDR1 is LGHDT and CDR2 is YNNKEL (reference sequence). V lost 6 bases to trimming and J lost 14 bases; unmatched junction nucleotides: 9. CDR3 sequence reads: CASSLWTGLTLHF. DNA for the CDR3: TGTGCCAGCAGTCTGTGGACAGGGTTAACCCTCCACTTT.

The CDR3 nucleotides read TGTGCCAGCAGTTACTCACGGGATGGCTACACCTTC. Translating gives CASSYSRDGYTF. The genes are TRBV6-2 or TRBV6-3 and TRBJ1-2; D is uncertain. Trimming left V 0 bases short and J 6 bases short, with 5 bases between. This CDR3 region has 12 residues. The germline gives CDR1 MNHEY, CDR2 SVGEGT.

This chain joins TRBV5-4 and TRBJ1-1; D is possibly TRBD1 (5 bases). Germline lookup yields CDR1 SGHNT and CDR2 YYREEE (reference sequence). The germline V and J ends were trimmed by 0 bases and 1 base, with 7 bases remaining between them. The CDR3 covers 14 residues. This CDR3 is CASSLAGANTEAFF. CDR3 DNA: TGTGCCAGCAGCTTGGCTGGGGCGAACACTGAAGCTTTCTTT.

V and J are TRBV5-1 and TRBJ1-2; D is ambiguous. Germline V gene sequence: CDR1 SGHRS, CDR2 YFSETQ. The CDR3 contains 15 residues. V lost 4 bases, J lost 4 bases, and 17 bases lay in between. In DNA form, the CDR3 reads TGCGCCAGCAGCCGTAGCTGGGAGGAGGGCTATGGCTACACCTTC. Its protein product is CASSRSWEEGYGYTF. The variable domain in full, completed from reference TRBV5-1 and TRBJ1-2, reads KAGVTQTPRYLIKTRGQQVTLSCSPISGHRSVSWYQQTPGQGLQFLFEYFSETQRNKGNFPGRFSGRQFSNSRSEMNVSTLELGDSALYLCASSRSWEEGYGYTFGSGTRLTVV.

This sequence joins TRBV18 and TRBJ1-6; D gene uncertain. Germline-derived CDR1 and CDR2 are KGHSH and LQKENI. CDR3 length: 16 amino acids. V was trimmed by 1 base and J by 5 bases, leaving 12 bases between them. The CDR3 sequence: CASSPLMKTDNSPLHF. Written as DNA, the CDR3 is TGTGCCAGCTCACCACTGATGAAAACAGATAATTCACCCCTCCACTTT.

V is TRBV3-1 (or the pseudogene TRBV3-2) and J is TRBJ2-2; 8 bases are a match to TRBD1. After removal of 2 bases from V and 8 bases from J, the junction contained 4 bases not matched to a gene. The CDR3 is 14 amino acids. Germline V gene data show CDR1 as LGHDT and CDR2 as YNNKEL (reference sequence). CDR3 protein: CASSQLDRGGELFF. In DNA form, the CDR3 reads TGTGCCAGCAGCCAACTTGACAGGGGTGGGGAGCTGTTTTTT.

Here the CDR3 DNA reads TGTGCCAGCCGTGGGACTAGCGTCACAGATACGCAGTATTTT. Protein product: CASRGTSVTDTQYF. The chain is built from TRBV2 and TRBJ2-3; 10 positions agree with TRBD2. The germline V gene encodes CDR1 SNHLY and CDR2 FYNNEI. Trimming removed 8 bases from V and 2 bases from J; junction bases left unmatched: 4. The CDR3 has 14 residues. The full variable domain, with the rest looked up from reference TRBV2 and TRBJ2-3, is EPEVTQTPSHQVTQMGQEVILRCVPISNHLYFYWYRQILGQKVEFLVSFYNNEISEKSEIFDDQFSVERPDGSNFTLKIRSTKLEDSAMYFCASRGTSVTDTQYFGPGTRLTVL.

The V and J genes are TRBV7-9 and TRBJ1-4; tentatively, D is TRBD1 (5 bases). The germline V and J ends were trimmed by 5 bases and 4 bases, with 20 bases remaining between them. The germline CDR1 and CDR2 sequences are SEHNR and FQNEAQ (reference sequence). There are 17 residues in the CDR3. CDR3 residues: CASSPKPGGSFNEKLFF. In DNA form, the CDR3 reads TGTGCCAGCAGCCCAAAGCCCGGGGGGAGCTTTAATGAAAAACTGTTTTTT.

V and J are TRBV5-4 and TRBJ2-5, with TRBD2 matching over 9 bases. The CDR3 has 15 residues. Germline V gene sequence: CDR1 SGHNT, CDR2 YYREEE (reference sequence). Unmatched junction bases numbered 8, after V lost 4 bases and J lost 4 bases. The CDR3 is CASSRGLAERETQYF. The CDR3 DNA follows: TGTGCCAGCAGCCGGGGACTAGCAGAAAGAGAGACCCAGTACTTC.

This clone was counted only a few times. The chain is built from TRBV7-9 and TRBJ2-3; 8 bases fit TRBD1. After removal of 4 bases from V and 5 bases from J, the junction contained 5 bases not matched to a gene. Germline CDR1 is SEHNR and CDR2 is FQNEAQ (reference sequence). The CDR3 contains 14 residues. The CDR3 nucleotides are TGTGCCAGCAGCTGGGGACAGGTTCGAGATACGCAGTATTTT. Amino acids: CASSWGQVRDTQYF.

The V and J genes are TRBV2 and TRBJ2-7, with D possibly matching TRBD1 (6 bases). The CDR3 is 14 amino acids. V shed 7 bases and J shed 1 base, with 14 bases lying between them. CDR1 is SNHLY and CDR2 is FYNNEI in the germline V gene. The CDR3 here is CASIPGTKSYEQYF. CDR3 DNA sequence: TGTGCCAGCATCCCCGGGACAAAGTCCTACGAGCAGTACTTC.

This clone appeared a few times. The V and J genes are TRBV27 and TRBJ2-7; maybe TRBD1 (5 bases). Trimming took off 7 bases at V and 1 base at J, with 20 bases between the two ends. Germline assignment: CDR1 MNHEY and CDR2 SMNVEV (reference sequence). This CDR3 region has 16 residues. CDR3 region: CASNPMAGRASYEQYF. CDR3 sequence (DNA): TGTGCCAGCAACCCCATGGCCGGCAGGGCTTCCTACGAGCAGTACTTC.

Written as DNA, the CDR3 is TGTGCCAGCAGCTTAGCGACTAGCGGGAGTTACAATGAGCAGTTCTTC. Its protein product is CASSLATSGSYNEQFF. The gene calls are TRBV5-6 and TRBJ2-1; 12 bases match TRBD2. CDR3 length: 16 amino acids. Losses at the gene ends were 2 bases for V and 4 bases for J; bases not matched to a gene: 4. CDR1 is SGHDT and CDR2 is YYEEEE in the germline V gene.

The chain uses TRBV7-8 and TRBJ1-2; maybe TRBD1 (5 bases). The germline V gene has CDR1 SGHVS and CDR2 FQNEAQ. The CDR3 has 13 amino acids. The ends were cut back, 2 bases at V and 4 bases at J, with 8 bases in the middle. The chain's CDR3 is CASSLFQGYGYTF. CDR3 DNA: TGTGCCAGCAGCTTATTCCAGGGCTATGGCTACACCTTC.

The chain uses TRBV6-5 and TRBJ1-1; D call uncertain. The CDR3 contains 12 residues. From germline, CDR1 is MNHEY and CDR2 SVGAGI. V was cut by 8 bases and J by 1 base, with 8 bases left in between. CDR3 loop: CASLTRNTEAFF. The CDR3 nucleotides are TGTGCCAGCCTTACTAGGAACACTGAAGCTTTCTTT.

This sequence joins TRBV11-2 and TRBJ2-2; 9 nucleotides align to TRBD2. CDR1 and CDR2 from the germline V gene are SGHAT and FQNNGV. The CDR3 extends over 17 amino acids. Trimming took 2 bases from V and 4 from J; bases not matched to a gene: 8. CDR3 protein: CASSLSQREATTGELFF. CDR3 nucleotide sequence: TGTGCCAGCAGCTTATCCCAGCGGGAGGCGACCACCGGGGAGCTGTTTTTT.

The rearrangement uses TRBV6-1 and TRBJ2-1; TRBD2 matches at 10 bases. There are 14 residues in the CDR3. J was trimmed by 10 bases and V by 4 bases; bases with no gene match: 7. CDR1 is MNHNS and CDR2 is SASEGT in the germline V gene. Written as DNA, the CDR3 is TGTGCCAGCAGTGGAGCGGGAGGGCCGTTAGAGCAGTTCTTC. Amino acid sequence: CASSGAGGPLEQFF.

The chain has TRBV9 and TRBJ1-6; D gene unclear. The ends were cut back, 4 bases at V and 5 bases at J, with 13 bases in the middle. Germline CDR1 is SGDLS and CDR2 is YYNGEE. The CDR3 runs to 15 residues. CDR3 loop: CASSLQSTNNSPLHF. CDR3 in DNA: TGTGCCAGCAGCCTTCAAAGCACCAATAATTCACCCCTCCACTTT.

The DNA of the CDR3 is TGTGCCAGCAGCGGAGGGACTAGCGTTGAGTTCTTC. This gives the protein CASSGGTSVEFF. The chain has TRBV28 and TRBJ2-1, with TRBD2 matching 10 bases. V lost 6 bases and J lost 14; bases outside the gene matches: 7. The CDR3 consists of 12 residues. The V gene's germline CDR1 is MDHEN and CDR2 SYDVKM.

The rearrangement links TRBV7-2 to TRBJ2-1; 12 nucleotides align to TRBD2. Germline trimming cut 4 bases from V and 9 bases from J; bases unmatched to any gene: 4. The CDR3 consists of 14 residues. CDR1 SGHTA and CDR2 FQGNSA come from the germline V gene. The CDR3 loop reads CASSSLAGGGEQFF. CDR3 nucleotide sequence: TGTGCCAGCAGCTCACTAGCGGGGGGAGGTGAGCAGTTCTTC. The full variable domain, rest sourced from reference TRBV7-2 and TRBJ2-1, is GAGVSQSPSNKVTEKGKDVELRCDPISGHTALYWYRQSLGQGLEFLIYFQGNSAPDKSGLPSDRFSAERTGGSVSTLTIQRTQQEDSAVYLCASSSLAGGGEQFFGPGTRLTVL.